This TCR beta chain is from a study of CD8 T cells in Susac syndrome. Study-wide results and limits: The study acknowledged a relatively small number of individuals in its TCR sequencing and HLA analysis.

Random hexamers were used to reverse transcribe the RNA input (about 0.45 to 1 ug). TCRdb processed the immunoSEQ multiplex PCR reads anew with MiXCR; each CDR3 protein has one entry. Here the sample spans some 80,000 distinct CDR3 sequences, about 94% being singletons. CDR1 is MGHRA, CDR2 YSYEKL, per germline. Trimming removed 2 bases at V and 1 base at J, with 11 bases between. The CDR3 runs 15 residues. Regarding this clonotype: The antigen is unknown.

Sequencing was carried out using CD8+ T cells from PBMCs. The chain is built from TRBV4-1 and TRBJ1-1; D is perhaps TRBD1 (5 bases). This clonotype was obtained from a human donor in good health. Written as DNA, the CDR3 is TGCGCCAGCAGCCAAAGTTCGGGGGGGAACACTGAAGCTTTCTTT. Its translation: CASSQSSGGNTEAFF.